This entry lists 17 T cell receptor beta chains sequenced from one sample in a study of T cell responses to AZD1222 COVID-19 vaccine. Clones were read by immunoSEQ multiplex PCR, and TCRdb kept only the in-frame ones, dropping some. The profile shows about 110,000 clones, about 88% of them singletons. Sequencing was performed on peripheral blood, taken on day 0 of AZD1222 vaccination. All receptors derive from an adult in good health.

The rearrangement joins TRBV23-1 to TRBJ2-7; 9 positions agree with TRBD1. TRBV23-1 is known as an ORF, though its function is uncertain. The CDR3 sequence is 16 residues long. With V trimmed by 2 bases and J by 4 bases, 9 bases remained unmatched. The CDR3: CASSQRTGDWGYEQYV. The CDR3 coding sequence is TGCGCCAGCAGTCAACGGACAGGGGATTGGGGTTACGAGCAGTACGTC.

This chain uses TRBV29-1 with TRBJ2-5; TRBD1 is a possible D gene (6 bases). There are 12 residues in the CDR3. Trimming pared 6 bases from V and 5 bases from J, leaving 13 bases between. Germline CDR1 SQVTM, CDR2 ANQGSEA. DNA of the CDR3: TGCAGCGTCTACAGGGATCGGGAGACCCAGTACTTC. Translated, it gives CSVYRDRETQYF.

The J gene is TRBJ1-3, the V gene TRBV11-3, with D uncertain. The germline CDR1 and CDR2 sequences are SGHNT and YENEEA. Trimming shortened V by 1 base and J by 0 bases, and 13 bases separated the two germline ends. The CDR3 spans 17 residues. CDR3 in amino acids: CASSLVGGLTSGNTIYF. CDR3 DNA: TGTGCCAGCAGCTTAGTAGGCGGACTAACCTCTGGAAACACCATATATTTT.

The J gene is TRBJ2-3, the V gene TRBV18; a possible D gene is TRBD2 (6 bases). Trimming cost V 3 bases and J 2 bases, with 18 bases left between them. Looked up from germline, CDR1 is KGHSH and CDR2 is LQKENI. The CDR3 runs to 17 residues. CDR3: CASSPIRTTPTTDTQYF. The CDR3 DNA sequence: TGTGCCAGCTCACCCATTAGGACTACCCCAACCACAGATACGCAGTATTTT.

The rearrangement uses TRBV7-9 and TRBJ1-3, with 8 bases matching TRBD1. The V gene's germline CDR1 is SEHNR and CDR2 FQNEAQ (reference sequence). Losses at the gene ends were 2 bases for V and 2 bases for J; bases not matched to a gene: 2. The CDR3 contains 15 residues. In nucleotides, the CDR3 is TGTGCCAGCAGCTTACAGGACAGGGCTGGAAACACCATATATTTT. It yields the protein CASSLQDRAGNTIYF.

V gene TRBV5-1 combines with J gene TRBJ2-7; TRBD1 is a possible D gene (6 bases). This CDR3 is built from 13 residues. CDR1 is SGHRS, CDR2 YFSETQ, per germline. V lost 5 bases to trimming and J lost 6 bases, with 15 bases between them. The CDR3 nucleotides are TGCGCCAGCAGTCAACAGGGAGTAGGCGAGCAGTACGTC. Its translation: CASSQQGVGEQYV.

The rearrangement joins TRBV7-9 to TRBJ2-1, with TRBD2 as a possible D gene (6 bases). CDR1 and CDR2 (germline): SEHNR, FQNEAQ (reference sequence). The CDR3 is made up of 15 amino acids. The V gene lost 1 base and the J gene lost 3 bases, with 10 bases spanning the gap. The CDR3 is CASSLGGGYYNEQFF. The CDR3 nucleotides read TGTGCCAGCAGCTTAGGTGGGGGGTACTACAATGAGCAGTTCTTC.

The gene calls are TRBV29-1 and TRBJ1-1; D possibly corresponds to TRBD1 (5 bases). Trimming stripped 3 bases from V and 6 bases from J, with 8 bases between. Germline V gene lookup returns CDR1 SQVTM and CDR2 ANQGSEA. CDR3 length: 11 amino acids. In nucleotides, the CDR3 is TGCAGCGTTGATGGCAGGGCTGAAGCTTTCTTT. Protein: CSVDGRAEAFF.

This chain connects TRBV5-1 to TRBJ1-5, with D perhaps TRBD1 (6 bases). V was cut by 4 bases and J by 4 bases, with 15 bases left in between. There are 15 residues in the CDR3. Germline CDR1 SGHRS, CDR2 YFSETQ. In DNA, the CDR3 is TGCGCCAGCAGCCTGAGCGGGGGCCAGAATCAGCCCCAGCATTTT. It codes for CASSLSGGQNQPQHF. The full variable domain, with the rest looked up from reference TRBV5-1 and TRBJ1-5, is KAGVTQTPRYLIKTRGQQVTLSCSPISGHRSVSWYQQTPGQGLQFLFEYFSETQRNKGNFPGRFSGRQFSNSRSEMNVSTLELGDSALYLCASSLSGGQNQPQHFGDGTRLSIL.

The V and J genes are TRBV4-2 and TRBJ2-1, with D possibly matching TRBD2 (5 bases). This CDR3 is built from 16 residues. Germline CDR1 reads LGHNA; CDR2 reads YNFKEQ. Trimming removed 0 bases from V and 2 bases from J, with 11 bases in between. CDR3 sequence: CASSQDHGVAYNEQFF. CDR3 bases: TGTGCCAGCAGCCAAGATCACGGGGTCGCCTACAATGAGCAGTTCTTC.

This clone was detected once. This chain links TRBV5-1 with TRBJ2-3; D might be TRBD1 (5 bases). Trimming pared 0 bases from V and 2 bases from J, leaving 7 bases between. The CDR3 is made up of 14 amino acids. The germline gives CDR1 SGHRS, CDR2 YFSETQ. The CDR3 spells CASSLETATDTQYF. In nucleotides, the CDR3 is TGCGCCAGCAGCTTGGAGACAGCCACAGATACGCAGTATTTT.

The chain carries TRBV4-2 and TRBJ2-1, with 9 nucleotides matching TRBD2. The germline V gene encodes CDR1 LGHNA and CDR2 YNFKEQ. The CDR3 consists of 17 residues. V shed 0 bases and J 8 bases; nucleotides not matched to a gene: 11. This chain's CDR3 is CASSQDRASGAIDEQFF. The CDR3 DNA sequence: TGTGCCAGCAGCCAAGATCGGGCTAGCGGGGCCATTGATGAGCAGTTCTTC.

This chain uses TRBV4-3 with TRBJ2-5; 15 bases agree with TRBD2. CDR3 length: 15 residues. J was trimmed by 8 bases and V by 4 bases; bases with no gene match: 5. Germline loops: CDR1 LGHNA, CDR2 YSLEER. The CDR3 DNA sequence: TGCGCCAGCAGCCGGACTAGCGGGGGGGCTGTTACCCAGTACTTC. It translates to CASSRTSGGAVTQYF.

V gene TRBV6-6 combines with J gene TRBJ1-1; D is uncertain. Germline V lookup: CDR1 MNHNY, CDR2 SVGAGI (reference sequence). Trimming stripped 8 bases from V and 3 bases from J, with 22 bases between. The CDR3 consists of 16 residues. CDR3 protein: CASRGDGDLEDTEAFF. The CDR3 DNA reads TGTGCCAGCCGCGGGGATGGGGATCTGGAGGACACTGAAGCTTTCTTT.

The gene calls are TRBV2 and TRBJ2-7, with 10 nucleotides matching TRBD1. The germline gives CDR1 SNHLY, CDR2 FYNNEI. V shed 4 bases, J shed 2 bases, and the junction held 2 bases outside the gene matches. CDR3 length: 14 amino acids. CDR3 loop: CASSGDRGAYEQYV. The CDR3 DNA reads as TGTGCCAGCAGTGGGGACAGGGGTGCCTACGAGCAGTACGTC.

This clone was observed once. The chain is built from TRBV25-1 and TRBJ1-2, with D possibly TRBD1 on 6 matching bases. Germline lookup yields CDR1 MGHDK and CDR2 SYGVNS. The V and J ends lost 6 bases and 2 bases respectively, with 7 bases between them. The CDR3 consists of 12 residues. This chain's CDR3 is CASRRGNYGYTF. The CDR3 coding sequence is TGTGCCAGCAGGAGGGGGAACTATGGCTACACCTTC.

CDR3 bases: TGTGCCAGCAGTTTCCCTGGACAGATTAATGAAAAACTGTTTTTT. Translation gives CASSFPGQINEKLFF. The chain is built from TRBV28 and TRBJ1-4; a possible D gene is TRBD1 (6 bases). The V gene lost 3 bases and the J gene lost 4 bases, with 12 bases spanning the gap. CDR3 length equals 15 residues. In germline, CDR1 is MDHEN, CDR2 SYDVKM.